Shown below are 32 T cell receptor beta chains from a single sample sequenced in a study of shared clonotypes between healthy human individuals. Positive CCR7 selection of CD45RO-negative cells yielded the naive CD8 cells, and terminally differentiated effector memory CD45RA+ cells were excluded. The assay was immunoSEQ multiplex PCR, and TCRdb's table has in-frame clones only and misses some. The data hold about 2.1 million clones, with 85% to 95% observed a single time. Sequencing was performed on naive CD8+ T cells from PBMCs. All receptors come from a young man in good health. Some clones in this sample may be carry-over from other donors' samples.

The V gene is TRBV2, the J gene TRBJ1-1; D is perhaps TRBD1 (5 bases). There are 15 residues in the CDR3. Looked up from germline, CDR1 is SNHLY and CDR2 is FYNNEI. Trimming took 6 bases from V and 3 from J, leaving 17 bases between them. CDR3 DNA sequence: TGTGCCAGCAGGATCTTCGGACAAAGGGACACTGAAGCTTTCTTT. Residues: CASRIFGQRDTEAFF.

The rearrangement links TRBV25-1 to TRBJ2-5, with a weak D call TRBD2 (6 bases). There are 15 residues in the CDR3. The V end was cut by 6 bases, the J end by 2 bases, with 16 bases between. The V gene's germline CDR1 is MGHDK and CDR2 SYGVNS. The CDR3 region is CASREAGTDQETQYF. In DNA, the CDR3 is TGTGCCAGCAGAGAAGCCGGGACTGATCAAGAGACCCAGTACTTC.

As DNA, the CDR3 is TGTGCCAGCAGCCCATACCGGACAGGTCTAGGCGAGCAGTACTTC. Residues: CASSPYRTGLGEQYF. The J gene is TRBJ2-7, the V gene TRBV4-2, with 7 bases identical to TRBD1. Per the germline V gene, CDR1 is LGHNA and CDR2 is YNFKEQ. Germline trimming cut 4 bases from V and 6 bases from J; bases unmatched to any gene: 12. This CDR3 region has 15 residues.

The chain has TRBV6-6 and TRBJ1-1; D is undetermined. The CDR3 has 13 residues. V was clipped by 2 bases and J by 3 bases, with 7 bases between them. Looked up from germline, CDR1 is MNHNY and CDR2 is SVGAGI (reference sequence). CDR3 in amino acids: CASSYGDYTEAFF. CDR3 DNA: TGTGCCAGCAGTTACGGGGATTACACTGAAGCTTTCTTT.

The rearrangement uses TRBV27 and TRBJ1-3; D remains unclear. Trimming cost V 4 bases and J 0 bases, with 10 bases left between them. Germline CDR1 reads MNHEY; CDR2 reads SMNVEV (reference sequence). The CDR3 runs to 15 residues. The CDR3: CASSSAPSSGNTIYF. CDR3 in DNA: TGTGCCAGCAGTTCCGCCCCCAGCTCTGGAAACACCATATATTTT.

This clone was seen only once. The J gene is TRBJ1-2, the V gene TRBV27, with 7 nucleotides matching TRBD1. This CDR3 has 15 amino acids. CDR1 and CDR2 (germline): MNHEY, SMNVEV (reference sequence). The junction had 7 bases not matched to a gene; V was cut back by 2 bases and J by 4 bases. Written as DNA, the CDR3 is TGTGCCAGCAGTTTAACAAAGGGACAGCTCTATGGCTACACCTTC. Translated, it gives CASSLTKGQLYGYTF.

The genes are TRBV7-9 and TRBJ2-5; TRBD2 agrees at 12 bases. V was clipped by 5 bases and J by 4 bases; unmatched bases: 8. The CDR3 spans 16 residues. Germline V lookup: CDR1 SEHNR, CDR2 FQNEAQ (reference sequence). The CDR3 bases are TGTGCCAGCAGCGCCCGGACTAGCGGGGAACGAGAGACCCAGTACTTC. Amino acids: CASSARTSGERETQYF.

The chain links TRBV4-2 to TRBJ1-1; no clear D gene. The length of the CDR3 is 13 residues. Germline values: CDR1 LGHNA, CDR2 YNFKEQ. V lost 0 bases and J 6 bases, leaving 8 bases between the germline ends. In DNA form, the CDR3 reads TGTGCCAGCAGCCAAGAACGGCGGGCTGAAGCTTTCTTT. It is translated as CASSQERRAEAFF.

V is TRBV11-3 and J is TRBJ2-2, with 9 bases identical to TRBD1. CDR3 length: 16 amino acids. CDR1 and CDR2 from the germline V gene are SGHNT and YENEEA. V trimming: 4 bases; J trimming: 6 bases; junction bases outside the gene matches: 9. CDR3 in amino acids: CASSSHRGRMAGELFF. In DNA form, the CDR3 reads TGTGCCAGCAGCTCACACAGGGGGCGAATGGCCGGGGAGCTGTTTTTT.

V is TRBV28 and J is TRBJ2-2; weak D call: TRBD1 (5 bases). Germline V lookup: CDR1 MDHEN, CDR2 SYDVKM. The V end was cut by 1 base, the J end by 7 bases, with 16 bases between. This CDR3 region has 16 residues. The CDR3 loop reads CASSLSAPGYNGELFF. DNA of the CDR3: TGTGCCAGCAGTTTATCCGCCCCAGGGTACAACGGGGAGCTGTTTTTT.

CDR3 in amino acids: CAAGAAGGGPGNEQFF. The CDR3 bases are TGTGCCGCGGGAGCCGCAGGGGGAGGGCCGGGGAATGAGCAGTTCTTC. V gene TRBV19 combines with J gene TRBJ2-1; possibly TRBD1 or TRBD2 for D (7 bases each). CDR3 size: 16 residues. The V end was cut by 11 bases, the J end by 7 bases, with 27 bases between. CDR1 is LNHDA, CDR2 SQIVND, per germline (reference sequence).

J is TRBJ1-3 and V is TRBV4-3; the D is unclear. The CDR3 is 15 residues long. Germline CDR1 reads LGHNA; CDR2 reads YSLEER. Trimming removed 0 bases at V and 6 bases at J, with 12 bases between. CDR3 in amino acids: CASSQESTFQNTIYF. The CDR3, as DNA: TGCGCCAGCAGCCAAGAATCAACCTTCCAAAACACCATATATTTT.

A single count supports this clone. V gene TRBV6-1 combines with J gene TRBJ2-3; weak D call: TRBD1 (5 bases). The germline V gene has CDR1 MNHNS and CDR2 SASEGT. Trimming removed 6 bases at V and 2 bases at J, with 9 bases between. This CDR3 is 13 amino acids long. The CDR3 region has the DNA TGTGCCAGCAGCCCCAGGGTCACAGATACGCAGTATTTT. Protein: CASSPRVTDTQYF.

The chain links TRBV4-1 to TRBJ1-2; 8 positions agree with TRBD1. This CDR3 is 14 amino acids long. J was trimmed by 3 bases and V by 6 bases; bases with no gene match: 6. CDR1 and CDR2 (germline): MGHRA, YSYEKL. CDR3 DNA sequence: TGCGCCAGCAGGCCGACAGGGGAGGACTATGGCTACACCTTC. Translated: CASRPTGEDYGYTF.

The chain has TRBV4-2 and TRBJ2-5; TRBD1 matches at 9 bases. The CDR3 runs to 14 residues. The V gene end was trimmed by 8 bases and the J gene end by 6 bases; junction bases not matched to a gene: 10. Germline V lookup: CDR1 LGHNA, CDR2 YNFKEQ. CDR3 in DNA: TGTGCCAGCGCCCGAGGACAGGGGAGAAAGACCCAGTACTTC. Its translation: CASARGQGRKTQYF.

The V call is TRBV28, the J call TRBJ2-1; D might be TRBD2 (6 bases). The CDR3 is 18 residues long. The ends were cut back, 3 bases at V and 0 bases at J, with 18 bases in the middle. Germline assignment: CDR1 MDHEN and CDR2 SYDVKM. CDR3 in amino acids: CASSFSGWRESSYNEQFF. CDR3 bases: TGTGCCAGCAGTTTCTCGGGGTGGAGGGAGAGCTCCTACAATGAGCAGTTCTTC.

V gene TRBV19 combines with J gene TRBJ2-2, with D unclear. This CDR3 is 16 amino acids long. Trimming left V 6 bases short and J 13 bases short, with 27 bases between. Germline V lookup: CDR1 LNHDA, CDR2 SQIVND (reference sequence). The CDR3 here is CASSNNPTQAKPVLFF. CDR3 in DNA: TGTGCCAGTAGCAACAACCCCACTCAGGCGAAGCCGGTGCTGTTTTTT.

The J gene is TRBJ2-7, the V gene TRBV28; a weak D match, TRBD1 (5 bases). The germline gives CDR1 MDHEN, CDR2 SYDVKM. V shed 3 bases and J shed 1 base, with 13 bases lying between them. This CDR3 has 15 residues. The CDR3 sequence: CASSFSGIRSYEQYF. The CDR3 DNA is TGTGCCAGCAGTTTTTCAGGGATACGGTCCTACGAGCAGTACTTC.

This clone was found once. The gene calls are TRBV19 and TRBJ2-7; TRBD2 agrees at 7 bases. The CDR3 loop spans 14 amino acids. Germline V gene sequence: CDR1 LNHDA, CDR2 SQIVND (reference sequence). Trimming at V came to 5 bases and at J to 0 bases, leaving 4 bases not matched to a gene. CDR3 nucleotides: TGTGCCAGTAGTTTTGGCGGGAGCTCCTACGAGCAGTACTTC. This translates into CASSFGGSSYEQYF.

This clone was seen a single time. The genes are TRBV5-1 and TRBJ1-1, with 8 bases that match TRBD1. The CDR3 consists of 16 residues. The V and J ends lost 4 bases and 0 bases, in that order; junction bases with no gene match: 8. Germline assignment: CDR1 SGHRS and CDR2 YFSETQ. The CDR3 is CASSPNRRGLNTEAFF. CDR3 nucleotides: TGCGCCAGCAGCCCGAATCGCAGGGGGCTGAACACTGAAGCTTTCTTT.

The chain recombines TRBV28 with TRBJ2-3; D gene ambiguous. V lost 4 bases to trimming and J lost 3 bases, with 11 bases between them. This CDR3 spans 14 amino acids. In germline, CDR1 is MDHEN, CDR2 SYDVKM. DNA of the CDR3: TGTGCCAGCAGTTCGGGCGGAGAGACAGATACGCAGTATTTT. Translating gives CASSSGGETDTQYF.

The chain carries TRBV2 and TRBJ1-4, with D possibly being TRBD1 (6 bases). The CDR3 extends over 16 amino acids. CDR1 is SNHLY, CDR2 FYNNEI, per germline. V was cut by 6 bases and J by 0 bases, with 14 bases left in between. Written as DNA, the CDR3 is TGTGCCAGCAGGTCCACAGGGATGCCAACTAATGAAAAACTGTTTTTT. Amino acids: CASRSTGMPTNEKLFF. Combining the CDR3 with reference TRBV2 and TRBJ1-4 gives the whole variable domain EPEVTQTPSHQVTQMGQEVILRCVPISNHLYFYWYRQILGQKVEFLVSFYNNEISEKSEIFDDQFSVERPDGSNFTLKIRSTKLEDSAMYFCASRSTGMPTNEKLFFGSGTQLSVL.

With respect to this clone: Other DNA sequences in this sample translate to the same CDR3. The chain recombines TRBV19 with TRBJ2-7; D might be TRBD1 (5 bases). The CDR3 sequence is 12 residues long. Trimming took off 3 bases at V and 4 bases at J, with 7 bases between the two ends. Germline loops: CDR1 LNHDA, CDR2 SQIVND (reference sequence). CDR3 in DNA: TGTGCCAGTAGTATTTCAGGGTACGAGCAGTACTTC. It codes for CASSISGYEQYF.

This chain connects TRBV9 to TRBJ2-3; 10 nucleotides match TRBD2. V shed 4 bases and J 1 base; nucleotides not matched to a gene: 6. Germline lookup yields CDR1 SGDLS and CDR2 YYNGEE. This CDR3 contains 16 residues. The CDR3 DNA follows: TGTGCCAGCAGCACCCCAACTAGCGGGGGCACAGATACGCAGTATTTT. It specifies CASSTPTSGGTDTQYF.

This chain connects TRBV18 to TRBJ2-1; D is uncertain. This CDR3 has 14 amino acids. The germline V gene encodes CDR1 KGHSH and CDR2 LQKENI. The V end was cut by 4 bases, the J end by 7 bases, with 14 bases between. The CDR3 reads CASSLTRLWNEQFF. CDR3 bases: TGTGCCAGCTCACTTACCCGCCTCTGGAATGAGCAGTTCTTC.

J is TRBJ1-3 and V is TRBV28; weak D call: TRBD1 (5 bases). This CDR3 has 14 amino acids. Trimming took 8 bases from V and 0 from J, leaving 11 bases between them. CDR1 is MDHEN and CDR2 is SYDVKM in the germline V gene. The DNA of the CDR3 is TGTGCCAGCCGCGGACATGGCTCTGGAAACACCATATATTTT. Protein product: CASRGHGSGNTIYF.

The chain employs TRBV28 and TRBJ1-4, with D perhaps TRBD1 (6 bases). With 6 bases removed from V and 5 bases from J, the gap between germline ends came to 22 bases. CDR3 length: 17 amino acids. Per the germline V gene, CDR1 is MDHEN and CDR2 is SYDVKM. The CDR3, as DNA: TGTGCCAGCAGCCACAGGGTGACGAAGTATACGAATGAAAAACTGTTTTTT. Amino acids: CASSHRVTKYTNEKLFF.

There are a few counts of this clone. This CDR3 is CASTGVPLLPTEAFF. The CDR3 nucleotides read TGTGCCAGCACCGGTGTACCCCTACTCCCCACTGAAGCTTTCTTT. The J gene is TRBJ1-1, the V gene TRBV5-8; unclear D gene. Germline V CDR1 and CDR2: SGHTS, YDEGEE. The CDR3 is made up of 15 amino acids. Trimming removed 6 bases from V and 4 bases from J, with 19 bases in between.

The chain employs TRBV28 and TRBJ2-7, with D maybe TRBD2 (6 bases). Germline loops: CDR1 MDHEN, CDR2 SYDVKM. Between the trimmed V and J ends, which lost 9 bases and 6 bases, there was a span of 12 bases. This CDR3 contains 11 residues. CDR3 DNA sequence: TGTGCCAGTGGGCTCGGGGGCGAGCAGTACTTC. Amino acids: CASGLGGEQYF.

The rearrangement uses TRBV5-1 and TRBJ2-7; D ambiguous. Germline CDR1 reads SGHRS; CDR2 reads YFSETQ. Trimming stripped 0 bases from V and 4 bases from J, with 14 bases between. The CDR3 extends over 15 amino acids. The CDR3 DNA follows: TGCGCCAGCAGCTTGGATAGGTTCAGTGGTTACGAGCAGTACTTC. Encoded protein: CASSLDRFSGYEQYF.

Regarding this clone: Relative to the germline gene, one junction end is altered; a read error may explain this. The chain has TRBV7-6 and TRBJ2-2; D is possibly TRBD2 (6 bases). The CDR3 totals 14 residues. CDR1 and CDR2 from the germline V gene are SGHVS and FNYEAQ. The CDR3 nucleotides read TGTGCCGGCAGCTTTGGGACTAACACCGGGGAGCTGTTTTTT. This codes for CAGSFGTNTGELFF. The entire variable domain, with the rest obtained from reference TRBV7-6 and TRBJ2-2, is as follows: GAGVSQSPRYKVTKRGQDVALRCDPISGHVSLYWYRQALGQGPEFLTYFNYEAQQDKSGLPNDRFSAERPEGSISTLTIQRTEQRDSAMYRCAGSFGTNTGELFFGEGSRLTVL.

The chain uses TRBV27 and TRBJ2-7; D perhaps matches TRBD1 (5 bases). V dropped 6 bases and J dropped 5 bases, with 14 bases sitting between them. CDR3 size: 13 residues. Germline CDR1 MNHEY, CDR2 SMNVEV (reference sequence). The CDR3 sequence: CASSAGSWNEQYF. The DNA of the CDR3 is TGTGCCAGCAGCGCAGGGTCTTGGAACGAGCAGTACTTC.